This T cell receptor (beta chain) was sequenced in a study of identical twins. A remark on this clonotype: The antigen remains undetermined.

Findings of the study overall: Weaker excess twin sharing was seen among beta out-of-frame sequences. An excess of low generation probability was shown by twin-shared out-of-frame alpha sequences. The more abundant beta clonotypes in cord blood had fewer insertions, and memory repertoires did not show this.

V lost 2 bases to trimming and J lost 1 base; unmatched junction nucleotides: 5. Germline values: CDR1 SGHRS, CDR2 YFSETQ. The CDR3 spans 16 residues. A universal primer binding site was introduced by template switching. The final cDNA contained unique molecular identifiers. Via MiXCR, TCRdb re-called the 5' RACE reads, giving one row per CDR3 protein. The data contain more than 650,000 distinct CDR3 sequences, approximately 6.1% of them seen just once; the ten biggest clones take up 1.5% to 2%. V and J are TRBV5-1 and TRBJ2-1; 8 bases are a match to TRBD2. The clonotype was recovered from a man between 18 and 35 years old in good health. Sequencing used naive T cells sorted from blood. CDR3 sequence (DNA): TGCGCCAGCAGCTTACCGGGACTAGAGTCCTACAATGAGCAGTTCTTC. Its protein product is CASSLPGLESYNEQFF.